This T cell receptor (beta chain) came from a study of blood T cells in healthy people across ages. Study-wide context: Roughly one uniquely barcoded beta molecule per two T cells was captured. Study-level findings and limits: Naive CD4+ cell counts and diversity both ran higher in long-lived than in aged donors. While age rose, TCR beta diversity per million T cells dropped in a roughly linear way.

A J-beta primer mix and a sample-barcoded 5' primer were used in a second PCR of roughly 7 to 12 cycles. A template-switch adaptor containing 12 random nucleotides labeled each cDNA molecule. TCRdb re-derived calls from the 5' RACE reads in MiXCR, one entry per CDR3 protein. The sample carries about 1,500,000 distinct CDR3 sequences, approximately 30% recorded once. The CDR3 consists of 11 residues. Germline CDR1 is SQVTM and CDR2 is ANQGSEA. About this clonotype: Its cognate antigen is unknown.

J is TRBJ1-2 and V is TRBV29-1; no clear D gene. Sequencing was carried out using blood. This TCR came from a woman in her 30s in good health. CDR3 in DNA: TGCGTCGTTTTTGTGGGCTATGGCTACACCTTC. Its protein is CVVFVGYGYTF.